Detailed here is one TCR beta chain. The target antigen is unknown. This entry belongs to a study of T-cell memory formation after mild COVID-19. Overall study context: Largely, the TCR clusters proved donor specific.

TCRdb re-called the 5' RACE reads through MiXCR, storing one row per CDR3 protein. The sample yields about 470,000 distinct CDR3 sequences, around 25% seen once. Germline loops: CDR1 MGHRA, CDR2 YSYEKL. The CDR3 sequence is 15 residues long. Trimming removed 0 bases at V and 3 bases at J, with 12 bases between. General observations from the study: Among CD4+ contracting clones, most were CM and EM, and CD8+ ones EMRA. The pre-infection memory compartment contained some responding clones, suggesting cross-reactive memory joined. A balance of CD4 and CD8 characterized clones contracting day 15 to 85, whereas later expanders leaned CD4+.

V is TRBV4-1 and J is TRBJ2-7, with D possibly matching TRBD1 (5 bases). Sequenced input: PBMCs or a T cell subset sorted from them (not recorded which). The receptor comes from an adult woman who had mild COVID-19 (a few samples of this study predate the infection). Cell type and time point are not known. The chain's CDR3 is CASSQEGQGDYEQYF. In nucleotides, the CDR3 is TGCGCCAGCAGCCAAGAAGGGCAGGGTGACTACGAGCAGTACTTC.